Given below is one TCR beta chain in context. Antigen specificity is unknown. Use of 60 Vbeta and 13 Jbeta primers characterized the PCR. Method: immunoSEQ multiplex PCR; TCRdb's copy keeps in-frame clones and lacks some. There are about 250,000 clones in the sample; roughly 70% occur only once, and 2% to 2.5% lies in the top ten. The data were taken from a study of cytomegalovirus exposure and HLA in healthy donors. CDR3 length: 15 amino acids. CDR1 is SGHVS and CDR2 is FNYEAQ in the germline V gene. With V trimmed by 5 bases and J by 1 base, 7 bases remained unmatched. Study results and caveats: Both high specificity and high sensitivity reportedly marked the classifier's diagnosis of cytomegalovirus status.

What was sequenced was PBMCs. This receptor was identified in a female donor in good health and CMV-seronegative. The chain is built from TRBV7-6 and TRBJ2-5; 7 bases agree with TRBD2. The CDR3 sequence is CASSGTRGVQETQYF. CDR3 nucleotide sequence: TGTGCCAGCAGCGGGACCCGGGGGGTCCAAGAGACCCAGTACTTC.